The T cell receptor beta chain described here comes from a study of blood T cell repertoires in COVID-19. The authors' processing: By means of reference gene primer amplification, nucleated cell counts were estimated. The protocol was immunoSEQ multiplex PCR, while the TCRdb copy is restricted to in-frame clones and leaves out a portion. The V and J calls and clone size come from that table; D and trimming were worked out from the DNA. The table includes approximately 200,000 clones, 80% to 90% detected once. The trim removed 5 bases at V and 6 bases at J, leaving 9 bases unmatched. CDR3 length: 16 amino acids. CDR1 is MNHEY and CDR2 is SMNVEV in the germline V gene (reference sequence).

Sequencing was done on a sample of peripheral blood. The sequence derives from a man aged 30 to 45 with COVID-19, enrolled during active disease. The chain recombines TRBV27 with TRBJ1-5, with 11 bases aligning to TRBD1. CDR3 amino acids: CASSTGTGGMSQPQHF. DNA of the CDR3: TGTGCCAGCAGTACAGGGACAGGGGGAATGAGTCAGCCCCAGCATTTT.